This record looks at one TCR beta chain sequence and its context. The target antigen is unknown. This specimen comes from a study of shared clonotypes between healthy human individuals. Background on the study: CD8 memory received one plate per donor, CD8 naive two, CD4 memory three and CD4 naive three.

CDR3 length equals 15 residues. Germline V gene lookup returns CDR1 MDHEN and CDR2 SYDVKM. V was cut by 7 bases and J by 4 bases, with 17 bases left in between. Study-level findings and limits: Apart from blood, nothing was sampled; tissue repertoires likely differ. In general, naive subsets displayed greater estimated richness than memory subsets did.

Each subset's genomic DNA was split evenly across several immunoSEQ plates. The assay was immunoSEQ multiplex PCR, and TCRdb's table has in-frame clones only and misses some. The table shows a few hundred thousand clones, with approximately 97% occurring only once. The clonotype comes from a woman aged 25 to 39 in good health. J is TRBJ1-5 and V is TRBV28, with D uncertain. Sequencing was performed on naive CD4+ T cells sorted from blood. Subset meaning: CD45RA+ positively selected. The DNA for the CDR3 is TGTGCCAGCAAGATAGGGAGTTCGCCAAATCAGCCCCAGCATTTT. It codes for CASKIGSSPNQPQHF. Full variable domain (rest looked up from reference TRBV28 and TRBJ1-5): DVKVTQSSRYLVKRTGEKVFLECVQDMDHENMFWYRQDPGLGLRLIYFSYDVKMKEKGDIPEGYSVSREKKERFSLILESASTNQTSMYLCASKIGSSPNQPQHFGDGTRLSIL.